These T cell receptor beta chains were read from a single sample in a study of shared clonotypes between healthy human individuals. Clones were read by immunoSEQ multiplex PCR, and TCRdb kept only the in-frame ones, dropping some. The sample yields approximately 1.5 million clones, 98% to 99% seen once. The material sequenced was naive CD4+ T cells sorted from blood. These receptors originate from a man aged 25-45 years in good health. CDR3s include the opening cysteine and the closing phenylalanine or tryptophan. The order of the fields is CDR3 DNA, CDR3 protein, D gene, J gene, CDR3 length, clone size, V gene. A D gene is named only where the DNA matches it firmly. For some rows the clone size is stated as once, few or many, or as a class when expanded; others skip it.

TGTGCCTGCAAAACATTCTGGACTAGCGGGTCGAATGAGCAGTTCTTC	CACKTFWTSGSNEQFF	TRBD2	TRBJ2-1	16	once	TRBV7-8
TGTGCCAGCGGGACTAGCAACACAGATACGCAGTATTTT	CASGTSNTDTQYF	TRBD2	TRBJ2-3	13	NA	TRBV5-4
TGCGCCAGCAGTCCGAATACCTCCCCGGGGCAGGTTGGGCAGCCCCAGCATTTT	CASSPNTSPGQVGQPQHF	NA	TRBJ1-5	18	NA	TRBV23-1
TGTGCCAGCAGCCAAGAATCGGTTCGGCCAGCACACGAGCAGTACTTC	CASSQESVRPAHEQYF	NA	TRBJ2-7	16	NA	TRBV14
TGTGCCAGCAGCTTGGACAGGCCTAATGAAAAACTGTTTTTT	CASSLDRPNEKLFF	TRBD1	TRBJ1-4	14	NA	TRBV7-8
TGTGCCACCGGGATGGAGGGACTAGCGACCCCCACAGATACGCAGTATTTT	CATGMEGLATPTDTQYF	TRBD2	TRBJ2-3	17	NA	TRBV15
TGTGCCAGCAGCCCCCGCTACAGGGTGGAGACCCAGTACTTC	CASSPRYRVETQYF	NA	TRBJ2-5	14	once	TRBV7-2
TGCGCCAGCAGCCAAGGCGCGGGGCCCCGGTTCTTC	CASSQGAGPRFF	NA	TRBJ2-1	12	NA	TRBV4-3
TGCGCCAGCAGCTCGGGACTAGCGGGAGGTGAGCAGTTCTTC	CASSSGLAGGEQFF	TRBD2	TRBJ2-1	14	NA	TRBV5-1
TGTGCCAGTAGTATCCGACTTGGGACAGGGAACACCGGGGAGCTGTTTTTT	CASSIRLGTGNTGELFF	TRBD1	TRBJ2-2	17	NA	TRBV19
TGCGCCAGCAGCTACGGGACTAGCGGGGGAAATAACGAGCAGTACTTC	CASSYGTSGGNNEQYF	TRBD2	TRBJ2-7	16	NA	TRBV5-1
TGCAGTCCTAGGGATACGCAGTATTTT	CSPRDTQYF	NA	TRBJ2-3	9	NA	TRBV20-1
TGCGCCAGCAGCCCAGGGACAAGCACAGATACGCAGTATTTT	CASSPGTSTDTQYF	NA	TRBJ2-3	14	NA	TRBV5-1
TGTGCCAGCAGCTTAGGGACCCCCGGGCCCTATGGCTACACCTTC	CASSLGTPGPYGYTF	NA	TRBJ1-2	15	once	TRBV7-2
TGTGCCAGCAGTTTAAGGTCAGGGGTGGGGGATGAGCAGTTCTTC	CASSLRSGVGDEQFF	NA	TRBJ2-1	15	NA	TRBV27
TGTGCCAGCAGGTCTATCATGCGCGGTCCCAGCTCCTACAATGAGCAGTTCTTC	CASRSIMRGPSSYNEQFF	NA	TRBJ2-1	18	NA	TRBV27
TGTGCCTGGAGTGTTTCGGACTGGTACACAGATACGCAGTATTTT	CAWSVSDWYTDTQYF	NA	TRBJ2-3	15	NA	TRBV30
TGTGCCAGCAGGTGGGTTTTGGAGAACACTGAAGCTTTCTTT	CASRWVLENTEAFF	NA	TRBJ1-1	14	NA	TRBV11-2
TGTGCCACCAGCAGAGATGGGGGCGGGACAGGTGGCGAAAAACTGTTTTTT	CATSRDGGGTGGEKLFF	TRBD1	TRBJ1-4	17	NA	TRBV15
TGTGCCAGCAGCGTAGCTACAGGGGGAACCGAGCAGTACTTC	CASSVATGGTEQYF	TRBD1	TRBJ2-7	14	NA	TRBV9
TGTGCCAGCAGCTTGATCGCAGGGGGAGGGAAAGATACGCAGTATTTT	CASSLIAGGGKDTQYF	NA	TRBJ2-3	16	NA	TRBV5-6
TGTGCCAGCAGCGCACAGGGTTTGAACATTCAGTACTTC	CASSAQGLNIQYF	NA	TRBJ2-4	13	once	TRBV7-2
TGTGCCAGCAGCCGGGGAAAACCCTACGAGCAGTACTTC	CASSRGKPYEQYF	NA	TRBJ2-7	13	NA	TRBV6-1
TGTGCCAGCAAACCCATTGGCGAAGGGGACACTGAAGCTTTCTTT	CASKPIGEGDTEAFF	NA	TRBJ1-1	15	once	TRBV6-5
TGTGCCAGCAGTTTTCCAGGACTAGCGGGAAAGTACCAGTTCTTC	CASSFPGLAGKYQFF	TRBD2	TRBJ2-1	15	NA	TRBV28
TGTGCCAGCAGACCCTGGGACAGGGCCTACGAGCAGTACTTC	CASRPWDRAYEQYF	TRBD1	TRBJ2-7	14	NA	TRBV6-5
TGCGCCAGCAGCCAATCGACGTTGGACTATGGCTACACCTTC	CASSQSTLDYGYTF	NA	TRBJ1-2	14	NA	TRBV4-1
TGTGCCAGCAGGGTTACTAGCGTCCCCCACGAGCAGTACTTC	CASRVTSVPHEQYF	TRBD2	TRBJ2-7	14	NA	TRBV27
TGTGCCAGCAGCCAACAGGGGGCTAATGAAAAACTGTTTTTT	CASSQQGANEKLFF	TRBD1	TRBJ1-4	14	NA	TRBV11-2